The 10 T cell receptor beta chains below were found in one sample sequenced in a study of T-cell reconstitution after alpha-beta-depleted transplantation in children (TCRdb year 2016). The sample's treatment or condition label, in plain terms: allogeneic hematopoietic cell transplantation with graft depleted of TCRalphabeta T cells and CD19 B cells. Libraries were prepared through PCR. Instrument used: Illumina HiSeq 2500. To normalize quantification of the TCRbeta repertoire, the TCR libraries were built with molecular barcoding that relied on unique molecular identifiers. TCRdb took the public reads, trimmed them with fastp at Q25, ran MiXCR for clone calling and kept in-frame beta chains. Rows with one shared CDR3 protein collapse into an entry with the most common genes and DNA. The sample includes around 580,000 distinct CDR3 sequences, with 25% to 30% observed a single time. The ten biggest clones cover just over 35% of the sample.

The specimen comprised PBMCs, sampled before TCRalphabeta/CD19-depleted stem cell transplant. The source is a boy less than two years old with Wiskott-Aldrich syndrome, due to receive a stem cell transplant.

V usage is TRBV5-1 and J usage is TRBJ1-6, with TRBD1 matching 8 bases. Trimming cost V 3 bases and J 7 bases; bases outside gene matches: 9. This CDR3 is built from 16 residues. Germline V gene sequence: CDR1 SGHRS, CDR2 YFSETQ. The CDR3 is CASSSKDRAANSPLHF. The CDR3 coding sequence is TGCGCCAGCAGCTCAAAGGACAGGGCAGCGAATTCACCCCTCCACTTT.

This chain links TRBV20-1 with TRBJ2-1; 9 bases fit TRBD2. This CDR3 region has 15 residues. The V gene's germline CDR1 is DFQATT and CDR2 SNEGSKA (reference sequence). V was pared by 6 bases and J by 0 bases, with 6 bases of the junction left unmatched. The CDR3 protein is CSARGLASSYNEQFF. The DNA for the CDR3 is TGCAGTGCCCGGGGACTAGCAAGCTCCTACAATGAGCAGTTCTTC.

This clonotype was observed a handful of times. The chain combines TRBV20-1 with TRBJ2-5; no reliable D call. Germline CDR1 DFQATT, CDR2 SNEGSKA (reference sequence). Deletions cut 3 bases from V and 1 base from J, with 12 bases between. The CDR3 covers 14 residues. Here the CDR3 DNA reads TGCAGTGCTAGTATCCCCGAGATCCAAGAGACCCAGTACTTC. Protein product: CSASIPEIQETQYF.

This chain connects TRBV20-1 to TRBJ2-3; 9 positions agree with TRBD2. The germline V gene encodes CDR1 DFQATT and CDR2 SNEGSKA (reference sequence). The junction had 13 bases not matched to a gene; V was cut back by 0 bases and J by 0 bases. This CDR3 spans 19 amino acids. For the CDR3, the DNA is TGCAGTGCTAGAGACCGTGGCGGGAGGGCCGTTACTAGCACAGATACGCAGTATTTT. Its translation is CSARDRGGRAVTSTDTQYF.

The chain couples TRBV5-1 to TRBJ2-3; 13 nucleotides align to TRBD2. Germline V CDR1 and CDR2: SGHRS, YFSETQ. Trimming cost V 4 bases and J 4 bases; bases outside gene matches: 3. The CDR3 loop spans 15 amino acids. The CDR3 here is CASSGLAGAADTQYF. The CDR3 DNA follows: TGCGCCAGCAGCGGACTAGCGGGAGCGGCAGATACGCAGTATTTT.

This chain connects TRBV5-5 to TRBJ2-7; D is perhaps TRBD1 or TRBD2 (5 bases each). Deletions cut 5 bases from V and 7 bases from J, with 16 bases between. The CDR3 covers 13 residues. CDR1 is SGHKS and CDR2 is YYEKEE in the germline V gene (reference sequence). The CDR3 is CASRREGALEQYF. CDR3 sequence (DNA): TGTGCCAGCAGGAGGGAAGGGGCTTTGGAGCAGTACTTC.

This sequence joins TRBV5-1 and TRBJ1-1; D might be TRBD1 (5 bases). CDR3 length equals 14 residues. The germline V gene encodes CDR1 SGHRS and CDR2 YFSETQ. Trimming removed 1 base from V and 4 bases from J, with 11 bases in between. For the CDR3, the DNA is TGCGCCAGCAGCTTGTCTCAGGGTGTCACTGAAGCTTTCTTT. This gives the protein CASSLSQGVTEAFF.

The chain combines TRBV10-3 with TRBJ2-2, with TRBD2 matching 7 bases. The V gene's germline CDR1 is ENHRY and CDR2 SYGVKD. J was trimmed by 1 base and V by 11 bases; bases with no gene match: 10. This CDR3 is 15 amino acids long. For the CDR3, the DNA is TGTGCCGGAAAGCGGGCGGGAGAGAACACCGGGGAGCTGTTTTTT. Translation: CAGKRAGENTGELFF.

A single count supports this clonotype. The V and J genes are TRBV20-1 and TRBJ1-5; D is possibly TRBD1 (5 bases). This CDR3 has 14 residues. Per the germline V gene, CDR1 is DFQATT and CDR2 is SNEGSKA (reference sequence). V gave up 1 base and J gave up 4 bases, with 11 bases separating them. CDR3 nucleotide sequence: TGCAGTGCTAGAGGAAGGGAGGGGAATCAGCCCCAGCATTTT. Its protein product is CSARGREGNQPQHF.

In the case of this clonotype: Its ends do not fully match the called genes, so a read error is possible. The chain carries TRBV7-9 and TRBJ2-7; TRBD1 aligns across 9 bases. Germline CDR1 reads SEHNR; CDR2 reads FQNEAQ (reference sequence). The CDR3 contains 14 residues. This CDR3 is CASTATGGGDEQYF. CDR3 nucleotide sequence: TGCGCCAGCACCGCAACAGGGGGCGGCGACGAGCAGTACTTC. The full variable domain, rest sourced from reference TRBV7-9 and TRBJ2-7, is DTGVSQNPRHKITKRGQNVTFRCDPISEHNRLYWYRQTLGQGPEFLTYFQNEAQLEKSRLLSDRFSAERPKGSFSTLEIQRTEQGDSAMYLCASTATGGGDEQYFGPGTRLTVT.